This T cell receptor (beta chain) is from a study of blood T cell repertoires in COVID-19. Turning to the study itself: Both acute and convalescent COVID-19 samples were obtained from the United States, Italy and Spain. The analysed material was cDNA or gDNA that came from T cells, B-cell-depleted T cells, or PBMCs.

In the source study's methods: Scientists estimated how many nucleated cells there were by amplifying reference gene primers. Repertoires were generated with immunoSEQ multiplex PCR, while TCRdb's copy carries only in-frame clones and drops some. V and J calls and clone size follow that table, whereas D and trimming were derived from the DNA. This table holds under 60,000 clones, around 80% found once. The germline V gene encodes CDR1 SGHRS and CDR2 YFSETQ. The CDR3 consists of 14 residues. The J segment lost 3 bases and the V segment lost 3 bases, leaving 2 bases of the junction unmatched. Material: peripheral blood. The TCR originated in a man in his 60s with acute or convalescent COVID-19. The chain combines TRBV5-1 with TRBJ1-2; 10 bases are shared with TRBD1. CDR3 residues: CASSSGQGYYGYTF. CDR3 sequence (DNA): TGCGCCAGCAGCTCGGGACAGGGGTACTATGGCTACACCTTC.